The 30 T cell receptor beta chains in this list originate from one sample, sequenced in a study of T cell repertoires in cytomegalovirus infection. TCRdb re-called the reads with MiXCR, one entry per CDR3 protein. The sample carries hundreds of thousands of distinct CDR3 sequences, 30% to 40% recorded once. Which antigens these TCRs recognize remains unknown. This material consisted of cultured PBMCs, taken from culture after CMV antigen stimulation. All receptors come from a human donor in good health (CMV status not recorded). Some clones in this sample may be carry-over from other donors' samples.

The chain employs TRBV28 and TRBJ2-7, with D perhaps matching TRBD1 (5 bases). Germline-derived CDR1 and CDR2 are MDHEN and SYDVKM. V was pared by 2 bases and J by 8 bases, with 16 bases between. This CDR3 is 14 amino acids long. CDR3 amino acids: CASSLGGARGKQYF. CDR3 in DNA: TGTGCCAGCAGTTTAGGTGGGGCTAGGGGAAAGCAGTACTTC.

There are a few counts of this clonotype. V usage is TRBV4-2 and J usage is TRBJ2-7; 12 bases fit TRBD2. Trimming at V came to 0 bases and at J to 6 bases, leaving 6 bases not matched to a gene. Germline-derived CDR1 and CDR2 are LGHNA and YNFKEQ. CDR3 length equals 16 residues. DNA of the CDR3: TGTGCCAGCAGCCAAGAACTAGCGGGGGGATCTTCCGAGCAGTACTTC. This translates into CASSQELAGGSSEQYF.

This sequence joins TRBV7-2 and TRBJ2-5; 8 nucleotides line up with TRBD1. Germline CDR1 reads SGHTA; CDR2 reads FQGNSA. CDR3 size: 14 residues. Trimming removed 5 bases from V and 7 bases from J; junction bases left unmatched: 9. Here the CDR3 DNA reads TGTGCCAGCAGCCGCCGGCAGGGGGCCGGGACCCAGTACTTC. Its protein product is CASSRRQGAGTQYF. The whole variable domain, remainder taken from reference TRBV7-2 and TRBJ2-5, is GAGVSQSPSNKVTEKGKDVELRCDPISGHTALYWYRQSLGQGLEFLIYFQGNSAPDKSGLPSDRFSAERTGGSVSTLTIQRTQQEDSAVYLCASSRRQGAGTQYFGPGTRLLVL.

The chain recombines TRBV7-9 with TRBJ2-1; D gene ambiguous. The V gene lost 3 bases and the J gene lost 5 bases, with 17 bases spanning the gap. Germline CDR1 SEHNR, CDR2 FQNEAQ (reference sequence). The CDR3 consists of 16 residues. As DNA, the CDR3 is TGTGCCAGCAGCTTTGAAGGGTCAACACGGAACAATGAGCAGTTCTTC. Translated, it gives CASSFEGSTRNNEQFF.

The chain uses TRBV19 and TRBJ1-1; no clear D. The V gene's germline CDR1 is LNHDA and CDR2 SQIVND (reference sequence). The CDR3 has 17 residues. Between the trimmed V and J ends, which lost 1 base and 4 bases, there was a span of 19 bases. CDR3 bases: TGTGCCAGTAGTATAGGTTATGGAGGGAGTTGGGGCACTGAAGCTTTCTTT. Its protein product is CASSIGYGGSWGTEAFF.

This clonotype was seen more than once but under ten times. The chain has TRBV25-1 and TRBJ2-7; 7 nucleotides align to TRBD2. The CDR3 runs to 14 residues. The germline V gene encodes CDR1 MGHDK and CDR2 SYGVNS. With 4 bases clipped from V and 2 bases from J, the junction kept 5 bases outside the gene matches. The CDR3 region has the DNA TGTGCCAGCAGTGCGCGGGAGATCCCCTACGAGCAGTACTTC. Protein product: CASSAREIPYEQYF.

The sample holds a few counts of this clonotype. CDR3 loop: CASSSTDPGLAGEKGYYEQYF. The CDR3, as DNA: TGTGCCAGCAGCTCAACTGACCCGGGACTAGCGGGAGAGAAGGGGTACTACGAGCAGTACTTC. The chain uses TRBV7-9 and TRBJ2-7; 14 bases match TRBD2. Germline CDR1 and CDR2: SEHNR and FQNEAQ (reference sequence). The length of the CDR3 is 21 residues. V gave up 4 bases and J gave up 3 bases; unmatched junction bases: 20.

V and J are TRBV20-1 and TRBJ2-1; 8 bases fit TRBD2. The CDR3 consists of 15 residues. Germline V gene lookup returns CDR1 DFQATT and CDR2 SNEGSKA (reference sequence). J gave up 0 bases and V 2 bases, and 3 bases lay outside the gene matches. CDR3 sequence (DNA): TGCAGTGCTAGACCGAGCGGGAGCTCCTACAATGAGCAGTTCTTC. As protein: CSARPSGSSYNEQFF.

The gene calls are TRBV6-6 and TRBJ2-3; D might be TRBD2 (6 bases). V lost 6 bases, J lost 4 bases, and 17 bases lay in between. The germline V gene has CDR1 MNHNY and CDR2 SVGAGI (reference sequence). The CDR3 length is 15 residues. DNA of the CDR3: TGTGCCAGCAGCTTTCTAGCGCCGATAGCAGATACGCAGTATTTT. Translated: CASSFLAPIADTQYF.

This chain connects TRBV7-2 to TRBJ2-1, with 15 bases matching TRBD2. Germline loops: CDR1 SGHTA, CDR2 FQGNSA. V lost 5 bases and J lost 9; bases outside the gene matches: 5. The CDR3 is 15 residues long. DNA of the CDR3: TGTGCCAGCAGCCGGACTAGCGGGAGGGTCGGTGAGCAGTTCTTC. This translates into CASSRTSGRVGEQFF.

CDR3 in amino acids: CASSKRRRKISQPQHF. The CDR3 nucleotides are TGTGCCAGCAGTAAACGACGGCGGAAAATTTCGCAGCCCCAGCATTTT. The V gene is TRBV2, the J gene TRBJ1-5; no clear D gene. In germline, CDR1 is SNHLY, CDR2 FYNNEI. V lost 5 bases, J lost 7 bases, and 21 bases lay in between. The CDR3 extends over 16 amino acids.

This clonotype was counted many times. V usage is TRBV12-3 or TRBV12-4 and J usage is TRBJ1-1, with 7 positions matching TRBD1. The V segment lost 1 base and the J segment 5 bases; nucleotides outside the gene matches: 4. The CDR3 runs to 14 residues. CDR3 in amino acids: CASSLVQGGTEAFF. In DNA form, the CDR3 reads TGTGCCAGCAGTTTAGTCCAGGGGGGAACTGAAGCTTTCTTT.

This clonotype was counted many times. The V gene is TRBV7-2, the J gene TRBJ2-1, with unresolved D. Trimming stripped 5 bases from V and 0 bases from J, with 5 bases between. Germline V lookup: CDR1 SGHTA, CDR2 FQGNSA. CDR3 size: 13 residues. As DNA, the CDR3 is TGTGCCAGCAGCCAGAGCTCCTACAATGAGCAGTTCTTC. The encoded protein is CASSQSSYNEQFF.

DNA for the CDR3: TGTGCCAGCGAGCGACTAGCGCGGAATGAGCAGTTCTTC. Residues: CASERLARNEQFF. The chain has TRBV28 and TRBJ2-1, with 8 bases aligning to TRBD2. V shed 8 bases, J shed 7 bases, and the junction held 7 bases outside the gene matches. This CDR3 has 13 amino acids. The germline V gene encodes CDR1 MDHEN and CDR2 SYDVKM. Looking up the rest from reference TRBV28 and TRBJ2-1 gives the full variable domain: DVKVTQSSRYLVKRTGEKVFLECVQDMDHENMFWYRQDPGLGLRLIYFSYDVKMKEKGDIPEGYSVSREKKERFSLILESASTNQTSMYLCASERLARNEQFFGPGTRLTVL.

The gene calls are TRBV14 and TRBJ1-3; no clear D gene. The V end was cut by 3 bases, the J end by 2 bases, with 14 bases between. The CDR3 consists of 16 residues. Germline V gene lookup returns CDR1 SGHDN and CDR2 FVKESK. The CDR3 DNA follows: TGTGCCAGCAGCCAGTTGAATCGGGGTGCTGGAAACACCATATATTTT. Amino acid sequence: CASSQLNRGAGNTIYF. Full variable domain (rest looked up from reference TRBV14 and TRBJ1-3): EAGVTQFPSHSVIEKGQTVTLRCDPISGHDNLYWYRRVMGKEIKFLLHFVKESKQDESGMPNNRFLAERTGGTYSTLKVQPAELEDSGVYFCASSQLNRGAGNTIYFGEGSWLTVV.

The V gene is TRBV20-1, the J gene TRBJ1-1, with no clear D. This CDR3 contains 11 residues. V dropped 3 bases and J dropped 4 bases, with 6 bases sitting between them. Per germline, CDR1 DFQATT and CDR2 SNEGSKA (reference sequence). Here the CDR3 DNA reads TGCAGTGCTAGGGCATCCACTGAAGCTTTCTTT. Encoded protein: CSARASTEAFF.

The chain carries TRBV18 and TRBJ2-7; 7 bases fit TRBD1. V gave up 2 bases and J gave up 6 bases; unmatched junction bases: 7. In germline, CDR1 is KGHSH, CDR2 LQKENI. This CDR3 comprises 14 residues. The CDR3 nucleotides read TGTGCCAGCTCACCATCAACAGGGGATACCGAGCAGTACTTC. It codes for CASSPSTGDTEQYF.

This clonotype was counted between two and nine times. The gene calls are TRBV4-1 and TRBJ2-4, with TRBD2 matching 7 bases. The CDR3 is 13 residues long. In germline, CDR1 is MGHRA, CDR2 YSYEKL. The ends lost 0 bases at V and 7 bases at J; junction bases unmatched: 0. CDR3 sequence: CASSQERGNIQYF. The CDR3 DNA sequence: TGCGCCAGCAGCCAAGAGCGGGGGAACATTCAGTACTTC.

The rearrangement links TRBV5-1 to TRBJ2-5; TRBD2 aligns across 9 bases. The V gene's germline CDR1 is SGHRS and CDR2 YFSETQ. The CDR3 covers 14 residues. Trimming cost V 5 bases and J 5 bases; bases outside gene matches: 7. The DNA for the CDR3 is TGCGCCAGCAGTGATAGCGGGAGTCAGGAGACCCAGTACTTC. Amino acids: CASSDSGSQETQYF. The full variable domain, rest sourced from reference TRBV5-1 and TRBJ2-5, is KAGVTQTPRYLIKTRGQQVTLSCSPISGHRSVSWYQQTPGQGLQFLFEYFSETQRNKGNFPGRFSGRQFSNSRSEMNVSTLELGDSALYLCASSDSGSQETQYFGPGTRLLVL.

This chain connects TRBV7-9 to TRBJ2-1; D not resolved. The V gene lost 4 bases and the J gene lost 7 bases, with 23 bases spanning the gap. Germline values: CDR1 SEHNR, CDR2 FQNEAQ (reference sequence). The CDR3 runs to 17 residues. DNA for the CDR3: TGTGCCAGCAGCTCAAGTCGACGGACCTACCTCCGTAATGAGCAGTTCTTC. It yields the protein CASSSSRRTYLRNEQFF.

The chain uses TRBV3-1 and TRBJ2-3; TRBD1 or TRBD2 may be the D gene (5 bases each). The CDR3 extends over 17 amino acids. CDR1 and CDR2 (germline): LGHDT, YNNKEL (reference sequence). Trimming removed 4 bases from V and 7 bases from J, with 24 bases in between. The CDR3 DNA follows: TGTGCCAGCAGCCTAGAACCGGGACCCTACCACGTGAATACGCAGTATTTT. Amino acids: CASSLEPGPYHVNTQYF.

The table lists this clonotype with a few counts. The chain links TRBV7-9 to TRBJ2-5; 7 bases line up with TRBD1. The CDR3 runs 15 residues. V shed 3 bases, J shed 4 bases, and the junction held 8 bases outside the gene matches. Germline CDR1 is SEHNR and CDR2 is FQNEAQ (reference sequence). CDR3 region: CASSLDRSGSETQYF. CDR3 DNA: TGTGCCAGCAGCTTGGACAGGTCAGGTTCAGAGACCCAGTACTTC.

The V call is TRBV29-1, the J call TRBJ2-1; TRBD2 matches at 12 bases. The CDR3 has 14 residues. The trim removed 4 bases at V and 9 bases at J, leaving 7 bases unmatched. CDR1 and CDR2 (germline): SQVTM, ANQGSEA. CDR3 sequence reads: CSVGMTSGRVEQFF. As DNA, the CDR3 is TGCAGCGTTGGGATGACTAGCGGGAGAGTTGAGCAGTTCTTC.

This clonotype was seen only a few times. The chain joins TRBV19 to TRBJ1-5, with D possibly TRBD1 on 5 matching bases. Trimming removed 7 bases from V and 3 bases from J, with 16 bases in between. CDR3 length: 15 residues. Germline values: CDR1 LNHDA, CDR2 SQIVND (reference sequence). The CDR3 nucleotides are TGTGCCAGTATGAGGACGGGGGTGAACAATCAGCCCCAGCATTTT. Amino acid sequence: CASMRTGVNNQPQHF.

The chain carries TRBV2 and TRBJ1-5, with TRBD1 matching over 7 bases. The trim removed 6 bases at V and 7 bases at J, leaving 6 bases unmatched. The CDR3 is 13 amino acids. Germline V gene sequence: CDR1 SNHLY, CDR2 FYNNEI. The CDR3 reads CASRDRVHQPQHF. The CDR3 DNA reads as TGTGCCAGCAGAGACAGGGTCCACCAGCCCCAGCATTTT.

The CDR3 coding sequence is TGTGCCAGCAGCTACGGACTAGCGGGAGGTTTTTACGAGCAGTACTTC. Residues: CASSYGLAGGFYEQYF. The chain couples TRBV6-5 to TRBJ2-7, with 14 bases identical to TRBD2. Germline CDR1 MNHEY, CDR2 SVGAGI. V shed 6 bases and J 4 bases; nucleotides not matched to a gene: 8. This CDR3 region has 16 residues.

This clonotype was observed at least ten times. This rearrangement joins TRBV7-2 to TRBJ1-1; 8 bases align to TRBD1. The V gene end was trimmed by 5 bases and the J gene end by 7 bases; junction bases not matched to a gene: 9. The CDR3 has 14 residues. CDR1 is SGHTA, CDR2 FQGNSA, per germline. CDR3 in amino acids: CASSPGQGGDEAFF. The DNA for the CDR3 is TGTGCCAGCAGCCCAGGACAGGGAGGCGATGAAGCTTTCTTT. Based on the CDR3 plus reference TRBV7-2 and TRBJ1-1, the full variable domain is GAGVSQSPSNKVTEKGKDVELRCDPISGHTALYWYRQSLGQGLEFLIYFQGNSAPDKSGLPSDRFSAERTGGSVSTLTIQRTQQEDSAVYLCASSPGQGGDEAFFGQGTRLTVV.

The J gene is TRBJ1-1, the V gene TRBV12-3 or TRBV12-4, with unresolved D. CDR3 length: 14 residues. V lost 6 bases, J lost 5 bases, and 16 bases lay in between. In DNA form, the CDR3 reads TGTGCCAGCAGCGCCTCGCCTCGGAATACTGAAGCTTTCTTT. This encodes CASSASPRNTEAFF.

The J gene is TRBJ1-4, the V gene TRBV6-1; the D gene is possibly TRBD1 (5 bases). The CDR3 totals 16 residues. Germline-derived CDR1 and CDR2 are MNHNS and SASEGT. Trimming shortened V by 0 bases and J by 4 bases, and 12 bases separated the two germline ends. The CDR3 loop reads CASSEARGIINEKLFF. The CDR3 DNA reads TGTGCCAGCAGTGAAGCGCGGGGGATCATTAATGAAAAACTGTTTTTT.

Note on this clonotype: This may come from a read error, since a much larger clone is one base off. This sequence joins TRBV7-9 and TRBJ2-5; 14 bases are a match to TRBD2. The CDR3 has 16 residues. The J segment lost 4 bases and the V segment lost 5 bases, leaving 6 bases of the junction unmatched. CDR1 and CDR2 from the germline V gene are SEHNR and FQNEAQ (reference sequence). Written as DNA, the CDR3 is TGTGCCAGCAGCCCCGGGACTAGCGGGGGTGGAGAGACCCAGTACTTC. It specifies CASSPGTSGGGETQYF.